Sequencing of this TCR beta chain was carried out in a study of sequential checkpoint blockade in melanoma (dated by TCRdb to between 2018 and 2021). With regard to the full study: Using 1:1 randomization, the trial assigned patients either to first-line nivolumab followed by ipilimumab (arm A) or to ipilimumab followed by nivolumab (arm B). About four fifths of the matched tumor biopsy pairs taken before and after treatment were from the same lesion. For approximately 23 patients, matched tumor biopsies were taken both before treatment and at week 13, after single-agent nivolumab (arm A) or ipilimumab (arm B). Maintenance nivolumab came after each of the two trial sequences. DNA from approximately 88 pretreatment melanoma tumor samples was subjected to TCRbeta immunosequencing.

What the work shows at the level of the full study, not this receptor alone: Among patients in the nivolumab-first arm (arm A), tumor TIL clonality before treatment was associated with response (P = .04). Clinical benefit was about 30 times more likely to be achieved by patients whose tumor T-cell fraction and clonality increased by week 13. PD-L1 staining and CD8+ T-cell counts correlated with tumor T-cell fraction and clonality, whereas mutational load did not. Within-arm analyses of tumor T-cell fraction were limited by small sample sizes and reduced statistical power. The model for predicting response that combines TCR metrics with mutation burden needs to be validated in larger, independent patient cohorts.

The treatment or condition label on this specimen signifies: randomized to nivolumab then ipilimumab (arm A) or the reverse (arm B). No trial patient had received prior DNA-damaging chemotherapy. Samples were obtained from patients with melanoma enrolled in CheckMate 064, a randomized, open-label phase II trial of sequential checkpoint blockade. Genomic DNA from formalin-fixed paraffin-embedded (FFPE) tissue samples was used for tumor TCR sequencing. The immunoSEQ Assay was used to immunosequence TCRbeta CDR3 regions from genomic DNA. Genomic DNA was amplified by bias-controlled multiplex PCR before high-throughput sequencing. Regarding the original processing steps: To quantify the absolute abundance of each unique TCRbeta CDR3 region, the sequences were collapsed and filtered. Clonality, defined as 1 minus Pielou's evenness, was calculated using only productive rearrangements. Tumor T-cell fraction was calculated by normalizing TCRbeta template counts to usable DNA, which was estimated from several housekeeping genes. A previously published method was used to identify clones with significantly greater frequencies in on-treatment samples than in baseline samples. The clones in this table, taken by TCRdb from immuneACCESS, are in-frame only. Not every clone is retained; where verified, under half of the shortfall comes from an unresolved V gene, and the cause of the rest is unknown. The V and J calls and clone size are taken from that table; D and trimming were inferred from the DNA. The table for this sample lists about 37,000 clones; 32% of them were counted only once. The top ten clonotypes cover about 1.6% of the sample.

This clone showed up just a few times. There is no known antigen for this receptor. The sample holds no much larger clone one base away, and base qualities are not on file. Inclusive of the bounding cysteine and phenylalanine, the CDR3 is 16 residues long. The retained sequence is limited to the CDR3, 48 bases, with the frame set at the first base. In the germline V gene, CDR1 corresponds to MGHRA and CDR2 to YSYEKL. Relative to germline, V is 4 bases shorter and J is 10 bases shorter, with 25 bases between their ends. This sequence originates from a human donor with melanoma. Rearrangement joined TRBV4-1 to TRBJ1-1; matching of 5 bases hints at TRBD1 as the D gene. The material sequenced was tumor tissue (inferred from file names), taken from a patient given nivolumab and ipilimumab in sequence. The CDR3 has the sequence CASSLKGKRRDVGAFF. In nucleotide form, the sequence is TGCGCCAGCAGCCTCAAAGGCAAACGTAGGGACGTGGGAGCTTTCTTT.